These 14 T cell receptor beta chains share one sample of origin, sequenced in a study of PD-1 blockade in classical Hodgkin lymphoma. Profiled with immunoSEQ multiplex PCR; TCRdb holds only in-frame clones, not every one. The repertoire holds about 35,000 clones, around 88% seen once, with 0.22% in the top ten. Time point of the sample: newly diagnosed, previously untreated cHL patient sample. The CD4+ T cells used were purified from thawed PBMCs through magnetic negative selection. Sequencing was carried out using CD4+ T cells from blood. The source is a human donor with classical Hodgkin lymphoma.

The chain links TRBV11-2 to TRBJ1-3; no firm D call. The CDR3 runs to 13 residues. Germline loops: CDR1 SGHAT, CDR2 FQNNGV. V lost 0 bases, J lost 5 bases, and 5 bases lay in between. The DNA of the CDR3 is TGTGCCAGCAGCTTAGAGCCGAGAAACACCATATATTTT. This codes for CASSLEPRNTIYF.

The CDR3 DNA is TGTGCCAGCAGTTACTCACTAGCCCAAGAGACCCAGTACTTC. It encodes CASSYSLAQETQYF. The V call is TRBV6-5, the J call TRBJ2-5, with a tentative D call TRBD2 (6 bases). V was shortened by 0 bases and J by 1 base, with 6 bases between the two germline ends. The CDR3 length is 14 residues. Germline loops: CDR1 MNHEY, CDR2 SVGAGI.

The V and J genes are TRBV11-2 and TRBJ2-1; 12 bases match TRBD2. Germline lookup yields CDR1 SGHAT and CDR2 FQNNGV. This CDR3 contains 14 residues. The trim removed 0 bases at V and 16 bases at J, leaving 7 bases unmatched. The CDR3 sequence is CASSLDRTSGASFF. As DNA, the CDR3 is TGTGCCAGCAGCTTAGATCGGACTAGCGGGGCCAGCTTCTTC.

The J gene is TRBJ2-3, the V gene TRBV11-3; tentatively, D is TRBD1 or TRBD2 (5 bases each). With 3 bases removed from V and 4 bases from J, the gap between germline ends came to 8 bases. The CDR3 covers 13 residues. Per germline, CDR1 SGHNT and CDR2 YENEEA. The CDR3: CASSFVGADTQYF. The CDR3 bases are TGTGCCAGCAGCTTTGTGGGGGCAGATACGCAGTATTTT. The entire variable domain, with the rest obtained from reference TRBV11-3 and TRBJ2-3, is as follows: EAGVVQSPRYKIIEKKQPVAFWCNPISGHNTLYWYLQNLGQGPELLIRYENEEAVDDSQLPKDRFSAERLKGVDSTLKIQPAELGDSAVYLCASSFVGADTQYFGPGTRLTVL.

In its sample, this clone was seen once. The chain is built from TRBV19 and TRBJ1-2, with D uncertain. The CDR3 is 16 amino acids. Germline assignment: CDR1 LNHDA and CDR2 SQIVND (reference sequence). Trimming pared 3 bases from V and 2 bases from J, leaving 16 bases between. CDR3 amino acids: CASSIAGLWRNYGYTF. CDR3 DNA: TGTGCCAGTAGTATCGCCGGGTTGTGGAGAAACTATGGCTACACCTTC.

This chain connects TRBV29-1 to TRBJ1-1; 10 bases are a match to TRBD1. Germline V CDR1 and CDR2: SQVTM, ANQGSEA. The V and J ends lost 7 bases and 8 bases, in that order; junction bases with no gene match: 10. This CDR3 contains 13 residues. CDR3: CSAGGQGVVEAFF. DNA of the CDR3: TGCAGCGCCGGTGGACAGGGGGTGGTCGAAGCTTTCTTT. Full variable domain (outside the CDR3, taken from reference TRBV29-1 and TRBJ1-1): SAVISQKPSRDICQRGTSLTIQCQVDSQVTMMFWYRQQPGQSLTLIATANQGSEATYESGFVIDKFPISRPNLTFSTLTVSNMSPEDSSIYLCSAGGQGVVEAFFGQGTRLTVV.

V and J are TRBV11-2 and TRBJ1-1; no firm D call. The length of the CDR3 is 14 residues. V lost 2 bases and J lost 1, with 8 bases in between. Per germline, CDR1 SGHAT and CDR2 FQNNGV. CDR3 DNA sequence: TGTGCCAGCAGCTTACACGGGCCGAACACTGAAGCTTTCTTT. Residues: CASSLHGPNTEAFF.

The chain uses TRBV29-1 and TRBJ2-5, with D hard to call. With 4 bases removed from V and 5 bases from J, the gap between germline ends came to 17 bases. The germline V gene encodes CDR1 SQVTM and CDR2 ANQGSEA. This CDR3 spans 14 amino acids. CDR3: CSVGRRLLRETQYF. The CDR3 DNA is TGCAGCGTTGGAAGAAGACTCCTCCGGGAGACCCAGTACTTC. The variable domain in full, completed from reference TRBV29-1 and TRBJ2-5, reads SAVISQKPSRDICQRGTSLTIQCQVDSQVTMMFWYRQQPGQSLTLIATANQGSEATYESGFVIDKFPISRPNLTFSTLTVSNMSPEDSSIYLCSVGRRLLRETQYFGPGTRLLVL.

The CDR3 reads CASSQRDRGYTF. The CDR3 DNA reads TGTGCCAGCAGCCAAAGGGACAGGGGCTACACCTTC. V gene TRBV4-2 combines with J gene TRBJ1-2, with TRBD1 matching over 8 bases. CDR1 is LGHNA and CDR2 is YNFKEQ in the germline V gene. The length of the CDR3 is 12 residues. V lost 2 bases to trimming and J lost 8 bases; unmatched junction nucleotides: 1.

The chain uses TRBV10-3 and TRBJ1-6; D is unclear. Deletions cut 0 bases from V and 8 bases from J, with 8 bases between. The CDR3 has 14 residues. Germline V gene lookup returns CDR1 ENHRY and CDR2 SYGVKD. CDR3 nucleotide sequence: TGTGCCATCAGTGAGTCCTGGGGTGATTCACCCCTCCACTTT. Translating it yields CAISESWGDSPLHF.

The CDR3 sequence is CASSLELRQGAPSAKNIQYF. The CDR3 DNA sequence: TGTGCCAGCAGCCTAGAATTGAGACAGGGGGCCCCCTCGGCCAAAAACATTCAGTACTTC. This sequence joins TRBV2 and TRBJ2-4; 10 nucleotides line up with TRBD1. The V gene's germline CDR1 is SNHLY and CDR2 FYNNEI. The CDR3 is 20 residues long. Unmatched junction bases numbered 18, after V lost 6 bases and J lost 1 base.

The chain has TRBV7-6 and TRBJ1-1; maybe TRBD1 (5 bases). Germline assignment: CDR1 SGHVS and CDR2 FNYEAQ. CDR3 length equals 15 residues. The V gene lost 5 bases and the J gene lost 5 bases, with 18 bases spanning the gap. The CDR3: CASSQITGVGTEAFF. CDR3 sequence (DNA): TGTGCCAGCAGCCAAATCACGGGGGTGGGAACTGAAGCTTTCTTT.

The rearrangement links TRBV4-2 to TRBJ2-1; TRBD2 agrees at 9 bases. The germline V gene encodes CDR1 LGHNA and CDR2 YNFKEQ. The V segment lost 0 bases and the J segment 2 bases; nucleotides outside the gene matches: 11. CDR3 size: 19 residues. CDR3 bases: TGTGCCAGCAGCCAAGATAGCGGGGGATCTTTAAGAACCTACAATGAGCAGTTCTTC. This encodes CASSQDSGGSLRTYNEQFF.

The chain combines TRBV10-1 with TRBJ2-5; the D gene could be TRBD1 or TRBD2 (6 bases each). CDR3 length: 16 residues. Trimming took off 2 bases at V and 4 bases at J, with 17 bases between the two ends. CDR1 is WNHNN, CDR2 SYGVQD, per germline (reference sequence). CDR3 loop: CASSEGGHPARETQYF. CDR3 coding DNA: TGCGCCAGCAGTGAGGGGGGGCACCCCGCGCGAGAGACCCAGTACTTC.